A selection of T cell receptor beta chains follows, all from one sample in a study of T cells in Graves' hyperthyroidism and ophthalmopathy. MiXCR, run by TCRdb on the multiplex PCR reads, gives a single entry per CDR3 protein. The sample shows approximately 500,000 distinct CDR3 sequences, just over 45% of them seen only once. Sample: peripheral blood or thyroid tissue (not recorded which). The receptors were gathered from a young woman with Graves' hyperthyroidism. Each CDR3 is given with its conserved first and last residue. A D gene is named only where the DNA matches it firmly. Size tells how often a clone was seen (once, few, many) or the class of an expanded clone, and some rows leave it out.

V: TRBV20-1; D: -; J: TRBJ1-5; length: 17; size: -; DNA: TGCAGTGCCGACGGGACTAGCGGGAGAGGAGTAAATCAGCCCCAGCATTTT; CDR3: CSADGTSGRGVNQPQHF
V: TRBV7-9; D: TRBD1; J: TRBJ1-2; length: 15; size: -; DNA: TGTGCCAGCAGTCCTTCGGGACAGGGGTCCTATGGCTACACCTTC; CDR3: CASSPSGQGSYGYTF
V: TRBV12-5; D: TRBD1; J: TRBJ2-7; length: 16; size: -; DNA: TGTGCTAGTGGTCCGGAACCGGGACAGAGCTCCTACGAGCAGTACTTC; CDR3: CASGPEPGQSSYEQYF
V: TRBV14; D: -; J: TRBJ1-5; length: 15; size: many; DNA: TGTGCCAGCAGCCAAGATACCCGGGCCAATCAGCCCCAGCATTTT; CDR3: CASSQDTRANQPQHF
V: TRBV4-3; D: TRBD2; J: TRBJ2-1; length: 17; size: -; DNA: TGCGCCAGCAGCTTGGGCGGGACTAGCGGGAGTCTGTATGAGCAGTTCTTC; CDR3: CASSLGGTSGSLYEQFF
V: TRBV12-3/TRBV12-4; D: TRBD2; J: TRBJ2-3; length: 13; size: -; DNA: TGTGCCAGCAGTATAGCGGGAGCAGATACGCAGTATTTT; CDR3: CASSIAGADTQYF
V: TRBV2; D: TRBD2; J: TRBJ2-5; length: 14; size: many; DNA: TGTGCCAGCAGTGAGTGGACTAGTAGGGAGACCCAGTACTTC; CDR3: CASSEWTSRETQYF
V: TRBV2; D: -; J: TRBJ1-1; length: 14; size: many; DNA: TGTGCCAGCAGTGTGGCCGGCCAGAACACTGAAGCTTTCTTT; CDR3: CASSVAGQNTEAFF
V: TRBV7-3; D: -; J: TRBJ1-1; length: 13; size: many; DNA: TGTGCCAGCAGCTTCGTTCGGAGCTCTGAAGCTTTCTTT; CDR3: CASSFVRSSEAFF
V: TRBV2; D: TRBD2; J: TRBJ2-1; length: 15; size: few; DNA: TGTGCCAGCACCGAAAGGGACTATCCGTACAATGAGCAGTTCTTC; CDR3: CASTERDYPYNEQFF
V: TRBV11-2; D: TRBD2; J: TRBJ2-7; length: 15; size: few; DNA: TGTGCCAGCAGTTCCGGGACTAGCGGGATAGGTGAGCAGTACTTC; CDR3: CASSSGTSGIGEQYF
V: TRBV6-2/TRBV6-3; D: TRBD1; J: TRBJ2-7; length: 16; size: many; DNA: TGTGCCAGCAGTTACTCCCGGACAGGAAGCTCCTACGAGCAGTACTTC; CDR3: CASSYSRTGSSYEQYF
V: TRBV7-9; D: -; J: TRBJ2-1; length: 11; size: few; DNA: TGTTCCTGGGACTGGAGGGGTGAGCAGTTCTTC; CDR3: CSWDWRGEQFF
V: TRBV7-9; D: -; J: TRBJ2-5; length: 14; size: few; DNA: TGTGCCAGCAGCTTAAATATACTACAAGAGACCCAGTACTTC; CDR3: CASSLNILQETQYF
V: TRBV20-1; D: TRBD1; J: TRBJ2-7; length: 15; size: many; DNA: TGCAGTGCTACATCTGCGGGTACAGGGGGCGACGAGCAGTACTTC; CDR3: CSATSAGTGGDEQYF
V: TRBV27; D: TRBD2; J: TRBJ2-7; length: 13; size: few; DNA: TGTGCCAGCATTCCAGCGGGAGCATACGAGCAGTACTTC; CDR3: CASIPAGAYEQYF
V: TRBV9; D: -; J: TRBJ2-5; length: 16; size: -; DNA: TGTGCCAGCAGCGCCGTCGTTGGTAGCGATAAAGGGGCCCAGTACTTC; CDR3: CASSAVVGSDKGAQYF
V: TRBV7-2; D: -; J: TRBJ2-7; length: 17; size: -; DNA: TGTGCCAGCAGCTCTTTTCGTACAGGGCTTTCTGGCTACGAGCAGTACTTC; CDR3: CASSSFRTGLSGYEQYF
V: TRBV7-3; D: TRBD1; J: TRBJ2-2; length: 15; size: many; DNA: TGTGCCAGCAGCACACGACAGGGGAACACCGGGGAGCTGTTTTTT; CDR3: CASSTRQGNTGELFF
V: TRBV2; D: -; J: TRBJ2-3; length: 17; size: -; DNA: TGTGCCAGCCTCAATACCGGGACCACCTCGGGCACAGATACGCAGTATTTT; CDR3: CASLNTGTTSGTDTQYF
V: TRBV6-6; D: TRBD1; J: TRBJ1-6; length: 14; size: many; DNA: TGTGCCAGCAGTCCGGGACAGGCCGGTTCACCCCTCCACTTT; CDR3: CASSPGQAGSPLHF
V: TRBV6-5; D: -; J: TRBJ1-5; length: 12; size: many; DNA: TGTGCCAGCACTCTGCCTCCGGGACCCCTGCATTTT; CDR3: CASTLPPGPLHF
V: TRBV7-3; D: TRBD1; J: TRBJ2-1; length: 14; size: -; DNA: TGTGCCAGCAGCCGGACAGGGGCGCGCAATGAGCAGTTCTTC; CDR3: CASSRTGARNEQFF
V: TRBV19; D: -; J: TRBJ1-5; length: 17; size: -; DNA: TGTGCCAGTACCGCCAGCAGCTTGGAAGGCAGCAATCAGCCCCAGCATTTT; CDR3: CASTASSLEGSNQPQHF
V: TRBV2; D: TRBD1; J: TRBJ1-1; length: 17; size: -; DNA: TGTGCCAGCAGTGTACCCGGACAGGGGGCGGAGAGCACTGAAGCTTTCTTT; CDR3: CASSVPGQGAESTEAFF
V: TRBV20-1; D: -; J: TRBJ1-1; length: 13; size: many; DNA: TGCAGTGCTAACCCGGGGGGGCGGACTGAAGCTTTCTTT; CDR3: CSANPGGRTEAFF
V: TRBV12-3/TRBV12-4; D: -; J: TRBJ1-1; length: 13; size: -; DNA: TGTGCCAGCACCTTGAGTCGGGTAACTGAAGCTTTCTTT; CDR3: CASTLSRVTEAFF
V: TRBV7-9; D: -; J: TRBJ1-4; length: 14; size: many; DNA: TGTGCCAGCAGCTTAGACGGCCGGAGAGAAAAACTGTTTTTT; CDR3: CASSLDGRREKLFF
V: TRBV20-1; D: TRBD2; J: TRBJ2-7; length: 13; size: -; DNA: TGCAGTGCTTGGACTAGCGGGAGTGGAGAGCAGTACTTC; CDR3: CSAWTSGSGEQYF
V: TRBV7-2; D: -; J: TRBJ1-4; length: 14; size: once; DNA: TGTGCCAGCAGTTCCCGAACGACTAATGAAAAACTGTTTTTT; CDR3: CASSSRTTNEKLFF
V: TRBV20-1; D: -; J: TRBJ2-7; length: 13; size: many; DNA: TGCAGTGCTAGTCACCGGAGCTCCTACGAGCAGTACTTC; CDR3: CSASHRSSYEQYF
V: TRBV2; D: -; J: TRBJ2-5; length: 12; size: many; DNA: TGTGCCAGCAGTGTAGGACAAGAGACCCAGTACTTC; CDR3: CASSVGQETQYF
V: TRBV7-9; D: -; J: TRBJ1-4; length: 15; size: -; DNA: TGTGCCAGCAGCTTGGCCCTGAGGACAGATGAAAAACTGTTTTTT; CDR3: CASSLALRTDEKLFF
V: TRBV2; D: -; J: TRBJ2-2; length: 14; size: many; DNA: TGTGCCAGCAGTGAAGAAGGAAACACCGGGGAGCTGTTTTTT; CDR3: CASSEEGNTGELFF
V: TRBV20-1; D: -; J: TRBJ2-2; length: 14; size: many; DNA: TGCAGTGCTAGAGTCCCCCGAAACACCGGGGAGCTGTTTTTT; CDR3: CSARVPRNTGELFF
V: TRBV20-1; D: -; J: TRBJ1-1; length: 14; size: -; DNA: TGCAGTGCGAAGAAACAGGCCATGAACACTGAAGCTTTCTTT; CDR3: CSAKKQAMNTEAFF
V: TRBV5-1; D: -; J: TRBJ2-6; length: 16; size: -; DNA: TGCGCCAGCAGCCCCGGTGGGTCATCTGGGGCCAACGTCCTGACTTTC; CDR3: CASSPGGSSGANVLTF
V: TRBV24-1; D: -; J: TRBJ1-6; length: 15; size: many; DNA: TGTGCCACCAGTGACCCGACAACCCCGAATTCACCCCTCCACTTT; CDR3: CATSDPTTPNSPLHF
V: TRBV25-1; D: -; J: TRBJ2-6; length: 19; size: few; DNA: TGTGCCTGGAGTTACCCAAAAGGATGGTCCTCCTCTGGGGCCAACGTCCTGACTTTC; CDR3: CAWSYPKGWSSSGANVLTF
V: TRBV27; D: TRBD1; J: TRBJ2-7; length: 18; size: few; DNA: TGTGCCAGCAGCCCGACAGACAGGGCCTTCGCACCCACCTACGAGCAGTACTTC; CDR3: CASSPTDRAFAPTYEQYF
V: TRBV7-2; D: TRBD1; J: TRBJ2-5; length: 12; size: -; DNA: TGTGCCAGTAGTCGGGACAGGGGTCCCCAGTACTTC; CDR3: CASSRDRGPQYF